This TCR beta chain was sequenced for a study of immune evolution from preneoplasia to lung adenocarcinoma. In germline, CDR1 is SEHNR, CDR2 FQNEAQ (reference sequence). The CDR3 extends over 15 amino acids. Trimming took 4 bases from V and 4 from J; bases not matched to a gene: 6. By share, this clone ranks as large (0.1 to 1%). Produced via immunoSEQ multiplex PCR; TCRdb's table is partial and in-frame only. The data contain approximately 5,000 clones, about three quarters of them singletons. This receptor was identified in an older donor with lung adenocarcinoma. The sample was FFPE adjacent normal lung tissue. The chain uses TRBV7-9 and TRBJ2-5; 10 bases are shared with TRBD1. The CDR3 region is CASSSGTGAGETQYF. DNA of the CDR3: TGTGCCAGCAGCTCCGGGACAGGGGCCGGAGAGACCCAGTACTTC.